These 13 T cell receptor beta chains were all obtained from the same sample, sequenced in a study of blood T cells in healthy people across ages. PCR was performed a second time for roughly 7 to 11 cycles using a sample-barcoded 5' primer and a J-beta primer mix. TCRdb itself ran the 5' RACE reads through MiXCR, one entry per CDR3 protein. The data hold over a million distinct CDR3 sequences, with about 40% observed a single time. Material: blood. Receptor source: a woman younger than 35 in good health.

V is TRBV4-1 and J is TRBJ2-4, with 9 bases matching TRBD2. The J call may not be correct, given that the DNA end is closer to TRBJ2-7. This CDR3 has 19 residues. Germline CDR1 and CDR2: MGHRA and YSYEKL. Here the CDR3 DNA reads TGCGCCAGCAGCCAAGACGGTAGCGGGGGCCTGAGGAGCTCCTACGAGCAGTACTTC. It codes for CASSQDGSGGLRSSYEQYF.

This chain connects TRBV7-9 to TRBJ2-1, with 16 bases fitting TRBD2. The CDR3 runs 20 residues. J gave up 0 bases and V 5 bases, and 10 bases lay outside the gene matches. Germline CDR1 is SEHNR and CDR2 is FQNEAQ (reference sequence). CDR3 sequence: CASSGGLAGGRPSSYNEQFF. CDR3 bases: TGTGCCAGCAGCGGGGGACTAGCGGGAGGGCGCCCCAGCTCCTACAATGAGCAGTTCTTC.

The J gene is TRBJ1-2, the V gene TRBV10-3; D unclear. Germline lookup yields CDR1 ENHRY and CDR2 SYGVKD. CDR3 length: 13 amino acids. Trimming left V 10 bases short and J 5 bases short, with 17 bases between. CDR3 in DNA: TGTGCCACCAACCCCTCGATAGGGTATGGCTACACCTTC. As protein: CATNPSIGYGYTF.

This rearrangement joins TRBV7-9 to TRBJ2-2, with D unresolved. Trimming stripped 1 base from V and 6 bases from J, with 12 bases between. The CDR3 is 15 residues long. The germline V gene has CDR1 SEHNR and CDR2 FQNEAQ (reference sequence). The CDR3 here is CASSLETGLAGELFF. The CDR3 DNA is TGTGCCAGCAGCTTAGAGACCGGGTTGGCCGGGGAGCTGTTTTTT.

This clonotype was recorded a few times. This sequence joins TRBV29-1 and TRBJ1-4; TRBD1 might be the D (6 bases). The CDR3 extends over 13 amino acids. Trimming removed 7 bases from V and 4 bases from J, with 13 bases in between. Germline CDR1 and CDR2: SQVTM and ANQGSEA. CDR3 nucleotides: TGCAGCGGGTGGACAGCCTATAATGAAAAACTGTTTTTT. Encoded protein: CSGWTAYNEKLFF.

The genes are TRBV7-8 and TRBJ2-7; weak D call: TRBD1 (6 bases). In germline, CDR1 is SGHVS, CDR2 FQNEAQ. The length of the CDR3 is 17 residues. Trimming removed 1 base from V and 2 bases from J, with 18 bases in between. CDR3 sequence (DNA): TGTGCCAGCAGCTTAGTTTCAGGGGCTCTCAGCCCCTACGAGCAGTACTTC. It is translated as CASSLVSGALSPYEQYF. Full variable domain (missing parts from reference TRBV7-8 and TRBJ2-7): GAGVSQSPRYKVAKRGQDVALRCDPISGHVSLFWYQQALGQGPEFLTYFQNEAQLDKSGLPSDRFFAERPEGSVSTLKIQRTQQEDSAVYLCASSLVSGALSPYEQYFGPGTRLTVT.

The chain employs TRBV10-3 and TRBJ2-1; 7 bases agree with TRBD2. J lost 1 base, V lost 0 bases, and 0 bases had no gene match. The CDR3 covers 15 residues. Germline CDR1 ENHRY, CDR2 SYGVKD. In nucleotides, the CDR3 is TGTGCCATCAGTGAGTCGCGGGAGTCCTACAATGAGCAGTTCTTC. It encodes CAISESRESYNEQFF.

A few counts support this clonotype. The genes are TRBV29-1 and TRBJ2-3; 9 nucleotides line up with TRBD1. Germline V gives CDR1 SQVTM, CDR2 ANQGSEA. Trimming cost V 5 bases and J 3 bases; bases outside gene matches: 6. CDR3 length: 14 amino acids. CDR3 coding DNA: TGCAGCGTTTACACAGGGGGCCGGACAGATACGCAGTATTTT. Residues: CSVYTGGRTDTQYF.

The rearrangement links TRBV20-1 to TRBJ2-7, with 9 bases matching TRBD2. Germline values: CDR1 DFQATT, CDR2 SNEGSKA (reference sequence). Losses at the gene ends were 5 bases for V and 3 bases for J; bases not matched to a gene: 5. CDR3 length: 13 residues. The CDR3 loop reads CSAERGDLYEQYF. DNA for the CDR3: TGCAGTGCTGAGCGGGGGGACCTCTACGAGCAGTACTTC.

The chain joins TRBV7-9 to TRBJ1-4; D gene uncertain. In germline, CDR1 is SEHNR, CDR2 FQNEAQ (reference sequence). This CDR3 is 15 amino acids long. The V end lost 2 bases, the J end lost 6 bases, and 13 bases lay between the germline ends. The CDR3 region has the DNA TGTGCCAGCAGCTTACTTAGGAGCCCCGATGAAAAACTGTTTTTT. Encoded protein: CASSLLRSPDEKLFF.

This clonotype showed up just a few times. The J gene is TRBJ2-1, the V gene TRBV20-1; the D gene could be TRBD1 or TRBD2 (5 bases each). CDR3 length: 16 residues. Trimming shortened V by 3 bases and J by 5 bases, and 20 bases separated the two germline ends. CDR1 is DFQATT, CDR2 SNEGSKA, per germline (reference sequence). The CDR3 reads CSASTPGSSYDNEQFF. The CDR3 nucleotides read TGCAGTGCTAGTACTCCAGGGAGCTCTTACGACAATGAGCAGTTCTTC.

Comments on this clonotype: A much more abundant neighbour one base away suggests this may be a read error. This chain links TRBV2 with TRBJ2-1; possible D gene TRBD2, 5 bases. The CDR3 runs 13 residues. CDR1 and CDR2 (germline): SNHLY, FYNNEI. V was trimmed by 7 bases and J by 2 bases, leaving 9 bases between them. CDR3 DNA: TGTGCCAGCAATGTCGGGACCTACAATGAGCAGTTCTTC. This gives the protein CASNVGTYNEQFF. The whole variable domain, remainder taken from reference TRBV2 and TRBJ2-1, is EPEVTQTPSHQVTQMGQEVILRCVPISNHLYFYWYRQILGQKVEFLVSFYNNEISEKSEIFDDQFSVERPDGSNFTLKIRSTKLEDSAMYFCASNVGTYNEQFFGPGTRLTVL.

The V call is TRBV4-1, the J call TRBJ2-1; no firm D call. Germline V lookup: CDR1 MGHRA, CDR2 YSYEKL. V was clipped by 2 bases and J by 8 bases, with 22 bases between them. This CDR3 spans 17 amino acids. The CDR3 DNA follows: TGCGCCAGCAGCCAACTATTTATAACCCGACCTCGCGATGAGCAGTTCTTC. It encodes CASSQLFITRPRDEQFF.